This T cell receptor (beta chain) was obtained from a study of blood T cell repertoires in COVID-19. Study-wide background: COVID-19 samples collected from the United States, Italy and Spain covered acute and convalescent phases. T cells, B-cell-depleted T cells, or PBMCs provided the cDNA or gDNA that served as material.

In the original analysis: By means of reference gene primer amplification, nucleated cell counts were estimated. Some clones are missing from TCRdb's copy, which holds only in-frame ones; the method was immunoSEQ multiplex PCR. V, J and clone size are those of that table, while D and trimming were read from the DNA. Of 300,000 to 450,000 clones in the sample, 70% to 85% are singletons; the top ten hold approximately 1%. CDR3 size: 15 residues. Trimming took 6 bases from V and 1 from J, leaving 13 bases between them. Germline assignment: CDR1 MNHEY and CDR2 SVGAGI. The sequencing sample was made of peripheral blood. The chain uses TRBV6-5 and TRBJ1-5, with D perhaps TRBD1 (6 bases). This clonotype originated in a human donor with acute or convalescent COVID-19. The donor label of this sample is uncertain. CDR3 sequence (DNA): TGTGCCAGCAGGCCCAGGGGCTTGAGCAATCAGCCCCAGCATTTT. Translated: CASRPRGLSNQPQHF.